This T cell receptor (beta chain) comes out of a study of CD8 T cells in ankylosing spondylitis. Study-wide findings and caveats: In the blood and synovial fluid of reactive arthritis, some motif variants had been previously reported. With a CD8+ phenotype, disease-linked clones were relatively rare in peripheral blood. According to the report, clones linked to the disease were significantly enriched in matched synovial fluid samples taken from ankylosing spondylitis patients.

This clonotype was detected only a few times. The antigen is unknown. The germline gives CDR1 SQVTM, CDR2 ANQGSEA. CDR3 length equals 15 residues. Deletions cut 1 base from V and 1 base from J, with 13 bases between. TCR beta libraries were made by quantitative 5'-RACE with molecular barcodes. TCRdb re-analysed the 5' RACE reads in MiXCR, keeping a single row per CDR3 protein. The sample includes 300,000 to 400,000 distinct CDR3 sequences, more than 20% of them seen just once. This sequence originates from a male donor with ankylosing spondylitis or in good health (not recorded which). The V and J genes are TRBV29-1 and TRBJ1-1, with D tentatively TRBD1 (5 bases). Material for sequencing was blood, either unsorted or a sorted T cell fraction (not recorded which). Written as DNA, the CDR3 is TGCAGCGTTGAAGGCCCGACAGACGCGAACACTGAAGCTTTCTTT. It codes for CSVEGPTDANTEAFF.